This note documents a single T cell receptor (beta chain) sequence. This sample was included in a study of blood T cell repertoires in COVID-19. Study context: Sample material is recorded as cDNA or gDNA derived from T cells, B-cell-depleted T cells, or PBMCs.

Repertoires were generated with immunoSEQ multiplex PCR, while TCRdb's copy carries only in-frame clones and drops some. The sample lists roughly 150,000 clones, around 88% seen once, with under 6% in the top ten. From germline, CDR1 is MDHEN and CDR2 SYDVKM. This CDR3 has 14 amino acids. V shed 8 bases and J shed 0 bases, with 14 bases lying between them. The chain has TRBV28 and TRBJ2-7; D may be TRBD2 (5 bases). This clonotype was sampled from a human donor in a cohort sampled during active COVID-19. Sequenced material: peripheral blood. CDR3 sequence (DNA): TGTGCCAGCCGTCATGAGAGCGGCTCCTACGAGCAGTACTTC. Translating it yields CASRHESGSYEQYF.